Following are 14 T cell receptor beta chains from one sample sequenced in a study of preoperative IRX-2 immunotherapy in early breast cancer. Treatment specified: preoperative locoregional IRX-2 cytokine immunotherapy. Only in-frame clones appear in the TCRdb table, and some are missing; sequencing was by immunoSEQ multiplex PCR. The sample shows fewer than 30,000 clones, around 87% of them seen only once. This specimen was acquired from a patient treated with IRX-2 immunotherapy. These TCRs come from a human donor with breast cancer.

The chain carries TRBV4-1 and TRBJ1-1; D unclear. Germline loops: CDR1 MGHRA, CDR2 YSYEKL. This CDR3 comprises 14 residues. V was trimmed by 0 bases and J by 6 bases, leaving 11 bases between them. CDR3 sequence reads: CASSQEGNIAEAFF. The DNA for the CDR3 is TGCGCCAGCAGCCAAGAAGGGAATATCGCTGAAGCTTTCTTT.

V and J are TRBV5-6 and TRBJ2-7; D perhaps matches TRBD1 (6 bases). The CDR3 loop spans 14 amino acids. Germline V gene lookup returns CDR1 SGHDT and CDR2 YYEEEE. The V gene lost 1 base and the J gene lost 4 bases, with 12 bases spanning the gap. CDR3 sequence: CASSLPGANYEQYF. CDR3 DNA: TGTGCCAGCAGCTTGCCAGGGGCTAATTACGAGCAGTACTTC.

V is TRBV5-4 and J is TRBJ1-2; D gene ambiguous. Germline V gene sequence: CDR1 SGHNT, CDR2 YYREEE (reference sequence). CDR3 length equals 15 residues. V lost 3 bases and J lost 2, with 14 bases in between. CDR3 loop: CASSSDLSRNYGYTF. CDR3 coding DNA: TGTGCCAGCAGCTCGGATCTAAGTAGGAACTATGGCTACACCTTC.

This sequence joins TRBV5-1 and TRBJ2-3; no firm D call. The length of the CDR3 is 15 residues. CDR1 and CDR2 from the germline V gene are SGHRS and YFSETQ. Trimming shortened V by 0 bases and J by 1 base, and 9 bases separated the two germline ends. In DNA, the CDR3 is TGCGCCAGCAGCTTGGGACCTGGTGGCACAGATACGCAGTATTTT. Its protein product is CASSLGPGGTDTQYF.

The V gene is TRBV6-5, the J gene TRBJ2-7; D call uncertain. V was clipped by 6 bases and J by 3 bases, with 6 bases between them. The germline V gene has CDR1 MNHEY and CDR2 SVGAGI. The CDR3 is 11 amino acids. This chain's CDR3 is CASRPNYEQYF. Written as DNA, the CDR3 is TGTGCCAGCAGGCCAAACTACGAGCAGTACTTC.

The chain combines TRBV2 with TRBJ1-3, with D tentatively TRBD1 (6 bases). The CDR3 extends over 15 amino acids. The germline gives CDR1 SNHLY, CDR2 FYNNEI. Trimming removed 1 base at V and 4 bases at J, with 11 bases between. The CDR3 loop is CASSEEQGIGNTIYF. CDR3 sequence (DNA): TGTGCCAGCAGTGAAGAACAGGGTATCGGAAACACCATATATTTT.

The rearrangement joins TRBV7-9 to TRBJ1-6; possible D gene TRBD1, 5 bases. V was cut by 3 bases and J by 10 bases, with 13 bases left in between. CDR1 and CDR2 (germline): SEHNR, FQNEAQ (reference sequence). The CDR3 loop spans 14 amino acids. CDR3 nucleotide sequence: TGTGCCAGCAGCTTGGGAGGGGCTCCGTCACCCCTCCACTTT. This sequence encodes CASSLGGAPSPLHF.

This chain links TRBV4-3 with TRBJ1-4, with D perhaps matching TRBD1 (6 bases). The CDR3 is 16 amino acids. V dropped 2 bases and J dropped 7 bases, with 17 bases sitting between them. Per the germline V gene, CDR1 is LGHNA and CDR2 is YSLEER. In DNA, the CDR3 is TGCGCCAGCAGCCAAACGGCCAAAGGGGGAAGTGAAAAACTGTTTTTT. Its translation: CASSQTAKGGSEKLFF.

This chain links TRBV5-1 with TRBJ2-5, with D possibly TRBD1 on 5 matching bases. Trimming cost V 6 bases and J 5 bases, with 11 bases left between them. From germline, CDR1 is SGHRS and CDR2 YFSETQ. The CDR3 loop spans 12 amino acids. The CDR3 DNA is TGCGCCAGCAATCAGGGTGTGGAGACCCAGTACTTC. This codes for CASNQGVETQYF.

The chain has TRBV18 and TRBJ2-7, with 11 bases lining up with TRBD2. The CDR3 loop spans 19 amino acids. V trimming: 3 bases; J trimming: 3 bases; junction bases outside the gene matches: 16. Per the germline V gene, CDR1 is KGHSH and CDR2 is LQKENI. The CDR3 DNA reads as TGTGCCAGCTCACCTTTCGCGCCACTTCAAGGACTAGCGGGCTACGAGCAGTACTTC. Protein: CASSPFAPLQGLAGYEQYF.

There are a few counts of this clone. CDR3 in DNA: TGTGCCAGCAGCTTGGTGTGGGATTCACCCCTCCACTTT. It codes for CASSLVWDSPLHF. This chain joins TRBV5-8 and TRBJ1-6, with D hard to call. The germline V gene has CDR1 SGHTS and CDR2 YDEGEE. The CDR3 spans 13 residues. Trimming removed 0 bases from V and 8 bases from J, with 6 bases in between.

The sample holds one count of this clone. The gene calls are TRBV10-3 and TRBJ1-5; D is uncertain. Germline V gene lookup returns CDR1 ENHRY and CDR2 SYGVKD. The ends were cut back, 8 bases at V and 0 bases at J, with 17 bases in the middle. This CDR3 region has 16 residues. The CDR3 DNA reads TGTGCCATCCCCCCTCCCGGGCAGGCTAGCAATCAGCCCCAGCATTTT. Protein sequence: CAIPPPGQASNQPQHF.

In this sample, this clone is medium-sized. The chain combines TRBV27 with TRBJ2-5; tentative D call: TRBD2 (6 bases). The germline gives CDR1 MNHEY, CDR2 SMNVEV (reference sequence). The CDR3 covers 15 residues. The V gene lost 4 bases and the J gene lost 2 bases, with 14 bases spanning the gap. In DNA form, the CDR3 reads TGTGCCAGCAGTTCTCGGGGGTCCCTACAAGAGACCCAGTACTTC. Translated: CASSSRGSLQETQYF.

V usage is TRBV5-4 and J usage is TRBJ1-4; a possible D gene is TRBD1 (6 bases). Per germline, CDR1 SGHNT and CDR2 YYREEE (reference sequence). The CDR3 is 14 amino acids. Trimming cost V 5 bases and J 5 bases, with 13 bases left between them. The CDR3 reads CASSRDQGNEKLFF. Written as DNA, the CDR3 is TGTGCCAGCAGTCGGGACCAGGGGAATGAAAAACTGTTTTTT.